This TCR beta chain was obtained from a study of T cell responses to AZD1222 COVID-19 vaccine. Study-level points and caveats: With two AZD1222 doses given, Spike-specific TCR breadth and depth both rose. Of spike-specific TCRs, nearly half reportedly target regions left unmutated in variants. At 160-218 and 743-854, vaccine-associated CD4 TCRs were dominant, and they spanned spike.

This table comes from immunoSEQ multiplex PCR, and its TCRdb copy is limited to in-frame clones, with some not included. This sample has 150,000 to 250,000 clones, with about nine tenths found just once. A remark on this clone: What it recognizes is unknown.

The sequence was collected from an adult who received the AZD1222 COVID-19 vaccine. The sequencing here drew on peripheral blood, taken 28 days after the second AZD1222 dose.

The CDR3 spells CASSRGSSSYNSPLHF. DNA of the CDR3: TGCGCCAGCAGCCGGGGGTCGAGCTCCTATAATTCACCCCTCCACTTT. The rearrangement uses TRBV4-1 and TRBJ1-6, with D possibly TRBD1 on 5 matching bases. CDR3 length equals 16 residues. Germline V lookup: CDR1 MGHRA, CDR2 YSYEKL. V dropped 4 bases and J dropped 0 bases, with 10 bases sitting between them.